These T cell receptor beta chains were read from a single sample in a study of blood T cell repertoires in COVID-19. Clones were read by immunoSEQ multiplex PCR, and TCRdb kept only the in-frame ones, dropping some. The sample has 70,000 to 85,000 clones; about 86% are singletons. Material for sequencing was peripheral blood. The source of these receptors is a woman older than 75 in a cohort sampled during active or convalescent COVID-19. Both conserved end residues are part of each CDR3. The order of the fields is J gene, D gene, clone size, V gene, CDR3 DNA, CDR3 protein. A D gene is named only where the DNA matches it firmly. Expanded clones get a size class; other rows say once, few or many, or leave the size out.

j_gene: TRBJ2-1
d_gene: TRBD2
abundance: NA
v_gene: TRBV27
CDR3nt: TGTGCCAGCAGTTCAGGGACTAGCGGGGACAATGAGCAGTTCTTC
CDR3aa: CASSSGTSGDNEQFF

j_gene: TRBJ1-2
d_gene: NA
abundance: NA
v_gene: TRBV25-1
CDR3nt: TGTGCCAGCAGTGCGGCAGGGGCGTTTGGCTACACCTTC
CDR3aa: CASSAAGAFGYTF

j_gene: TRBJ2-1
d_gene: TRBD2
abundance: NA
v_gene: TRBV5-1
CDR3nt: TGCGCCAGCAGCCCGGGACTAGCGGGGGGCCATGAGCAGTTCTTC
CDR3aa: CASSPGLAGGHEQFF

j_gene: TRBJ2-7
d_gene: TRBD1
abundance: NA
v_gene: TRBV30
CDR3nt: TGTGCCTCGGGACAGGGTAACTACGAGCAGTACTTC
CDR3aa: CASGQGNYEQYF

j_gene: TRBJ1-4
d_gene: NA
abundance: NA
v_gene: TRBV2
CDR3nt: TGTGCCAGCAGGGCGATTACAGGGTTTACTAATGAAAAACTGTTTTTT
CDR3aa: CASRAITGFTNEKLFF

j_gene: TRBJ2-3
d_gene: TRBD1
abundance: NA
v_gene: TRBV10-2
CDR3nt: TGCGCCAGCAGTGAGCCACGGACAGGGGGCACAGATACGCAGTATTTT
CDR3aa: CASSEPRTGGTDTQYF

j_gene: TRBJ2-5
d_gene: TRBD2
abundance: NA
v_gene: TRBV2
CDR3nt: TGTGCCAGCAGTCGGGGGGGACTAGCAGGAGAGACCCAGTACTTC
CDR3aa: CASSRGGLAGETQYF

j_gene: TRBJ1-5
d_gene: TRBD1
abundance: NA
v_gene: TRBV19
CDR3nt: TGTGCCAGTAGTACCGGGACAGGGAATCAGCCCCAGCATTTT
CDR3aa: CASSTGTGNQPQHF

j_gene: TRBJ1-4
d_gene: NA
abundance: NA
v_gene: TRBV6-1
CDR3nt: TGTGCCAGCAGCGACCGGGGACAACGGGGCGAAAAACTGTTTTTT
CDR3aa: CASSDRGQRGEKLFF

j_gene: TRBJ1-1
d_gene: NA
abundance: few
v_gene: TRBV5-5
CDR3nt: TGTGCCAGCAGCCCGGGAGTACAAGCTTTCTTT
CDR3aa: CASSPGVQAFF

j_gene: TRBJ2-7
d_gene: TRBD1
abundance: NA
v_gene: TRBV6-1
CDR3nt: TGTGCCAGCAGTGATGAGAGTCTCACAGGGGTCTATGAGCAGTACTTC
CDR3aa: CASSDESLTGVYEQYF